This entry is about one TCR beta chain. These data originate in a study of blood T cell repertoires in COVID-19. Study at large: Sites in the United States, Italy and Spain provided acute and convalescent COVID-19 samples. In each case, the material was cDNA or gDNA derived from T cells, B-cell-depleted T cells, or PBMCs.

The assay was immunoSEQ multiplex PCR, and TCRdb's table has in-frame clones only and misses some. The data hold under 350,000 clones, with roughly 86% observed a single time. The sequence was collected from a woman aged 30 to 39 with COVID-19, enrolled during active disease. The material sequenced was peripheral blood.

The CDR3 spells CASSFGRRGTEAFF. CDR3 coding DNA: TGTGCCAGCAGTTTCGGGCGTAGGGGCACTGAAGCTTTCTTT. The rearrangement links TRBV6-5 to TRBJ1-1; weak D call: TRBD1 (5 bases). The CDR3 extends over 14 amino acids. Trimming removed 4 bases from V and 4 bases from J, with 13 bases in between. Germline V CDR1 and CDR2: MNHEY, SVGAGI.